A single sample is the source of the 16 T cell receptor beta chains below, sequenced in a study of T cell responses to AZD1222 COVID-19 vaccine. Sequencing used immunoSEQ multiplex PCR; TCRdb keeps in-frame clones, though not all of them. The sample has tens of thousands of clones, just under 90% seen once. The specimen comprised peripheral blood, sampled on day 0 of MenACWY control vaccination. These receptors were obtained from an adult in good health.

This chain uses TRBV19 with TRBJ2-3; perhaps TRBD2 as D (7 bases). Germline assignment: CDR1 LNHDA and CDR2 SQIVND (reference sequence). V lost 3 bases and J 2 bases, leaving 15 bases between the germline ends. The CDR3 runs 16 residues. The CDR3 spells CASSIGGQIDTDTQYF. CDR3 nucleotide sequence: TGTGCCAGTAGTATCGGGGGGCAAATTGACACAGATACGCAGTATTTT.

The rearrangement uses TRBV6-1 and TRBJ1-5; D possibly corresponds to TRBD1 (5 bases). The CDR3 has 13 amino acids. V was shortened by 3 bases and J by 4 bases, with 7 bases between the two germline ends. CDR1 is MNHNS, CDR2 SASEGT, per germline. The CDR3 bases are TGTGCCAGCAGTGACAGGGTTAATCAGCCCCAGCATTTT. Protein product: CASSDRVNQPQHF.

This chain uses TRBV18 with TRBJ1-1; weak D call: TRBD1 (5 bases). This CDR3 spans 15 amino acids. Deletions cut 1 base from V and 1 base from J, with 10 bases between. CDR1 and CDR2 (germline): KGHSH, LQKENI. The CDR3 DNA reads TGTGCCAGCTCACCACTTTTGGGGGAGAACACTGAAGCTTTCTTT. It encodes CASSPLLGENTEAFF.

This clone was counted a single time. The chain couples TRBV5-1 to TRBJ2-5, with D perhaps given as TRBD1 or TRBD2 (5 bases each). The germline V gene has CDR1 SGHRS and CDR2 YFSETQ. This CDR3 is built from 13 residues. Trimming left V 4 bases short and J 2 bases short, with 9 bases between. In DNA, the CDR3 is TGCGCCAGCAGCCGGGGCCTTCAAGAGACCCAGTACTTC. It specifies CASSRGLQETQYF.

CDR3 protein: CASSSGGAIAEAFF. DNA of the CDR3: TGTGCCAGCAGTTCGGGGGGGGCGATCGCTGAAGCTTTCTTT. This chain links TRBV27 with TRBJ1-1; TRBD1 might be the D (6 bases). Between the trimmed V and J ends, which lost 4 bases and 6 bases, there was a span of 15 bases. This CDR3 is built from 14 residues. Per the germline V gene, CDR1 is MNHEY and CDR2 is SMNVEV (reference sequence).

The chain carries TRBV5-1 and TRBJ2-3; TRBD2 agrees at 14 bases. Germline V gene lookup returns CDR1 SGHRS and CDR2 YFSETQ. This CDR3 is 18 amino acids long. V trimming: 0 bases; J trimming: 0 bases; junction bases outside the gene matches: 3. The DNA of the CDR3 is TGCGCCAGCAGCTTGGGACTAGCGGGGGGGCCAAGCACAGATACGCAGTATTTT. This codes for CASSLGLAGGPSTDTQYF.

This rearrangement joins TRBV5-5 to TRBJ1-2; possibly TRBD1 for D (6 bases). The V end lost 0 bases, the J end lost 4 bases, and 10 bases lay between the germline ends. The germline V gene has CDR1 SGHKS and CDR2 YYEKEE (reference sequence). This CDR3 has 14 residues. CDR3 bases: TGTGCCAGCAGCTTGGGGAACAGGGTCTATGGCTACACCTTC. It encodes CASSLGNRVYGYTF. Combining the CDR3 with reference TRBV5-5 and TRBJ1-2 gives the whole variable domain DAGVTQSPTHLIKTRGQQVTLRCSPISGHKSVSWYQQVLGQGPQFIFQYYEKEERGRGNFPDRFSARQFPNYSSELNVNALLLGDSALYLCASSLGNRVYGYTFGSGTRLTVV.

The V gene is TRBV19, the J gene TRBJ2-7; 10 bases fit TRBD1. V was clipped by 7 bases and J by 4 bases; unmatched bases: 7. The CDR3 totals 14 residues. Per germline, CDR1 LNHDA and CDR2 SQIVND (reference sequence). CDR3 in amino acids: CASNPGTGAYEQYF. The CDR3 DNA follows: TGTGCCAGTAATCCCGGGACAGGGGCATACGAGCAGTACTTC.

This sequence joins TRBV10-2 and TRBJ1-4; D call uncertain. Germline V gene data show CDR1 as WSHSY and CDR2 as SAAADI. This CDR3 region has 15 residues. V gave up 6 bases and J gave up 0 bases, with 11 bases separating them. In DNA form, the CDR3 reads TGCGCCAGCAGACCTGTGGGGACAACTAATGAAAAACTGTTTTTT. Its translation is CASRPVGTTNEKLFF.

The chain uses TRBV9 and TRBJ1-6; possibly TRBD1 for D (6 bases). The CDR3 consists of 14 residues. Trimming took off 3 bases at V and 3 bases at J, with 7 bases between the two ends. Germline V gene lookup returns CDR1 SGDLS and CDR2 YYNGEE. DNA of the CDR3: TGTGCCAGCAGCGGACAGGACTATAATTCACCCCTCCACTTT. It specifies CASSGQDYNSPLHF.

The chain links TRBV7-2 to TRBJ1-2; D unclear. The CDR3 is 15 residues long. Trimming removed 1 base from V and 0 bases from J, with 9 bases in between. Germline V gene data show CDR1 as SGHTA and CDR2 as FQGNSA. CDR3 loop: CASSLVAAANYGYTF. CDR3 nucleotide sequence: TGTGCCAGCAGCTTAGTTGCTGCAGCTAACTATGGCTACACCTTC.

This clone was counted only a few times. The genes are TRBV9 and TRBJ1-5, with D possibly matching TRBD1 (6 bases). The CDR3 contains 17 residues. Germline assignment: CDR1 SGDLS and CDR2 YYNGEE. V was trimmed by 3 bases and J by 7 bases, leaving 23 bases between them. This CDR3 reads CASSGMSGTRTRQPQHF. DNA of the CDR3: TGTGCCAGCAGCGGTATGTCCGGGACACGCACAAGGCAGCCCCAGCATTTT.

The rearrangement uses TRBV20-1 and TRBJ1-2; a possible D gene is TRBD1 (6 bases). Trimming shortened V by 3 bases and J by 6 bases, and 20 bases separated the two germline ends. The CDR3 runs 15 residues. From germline, CDR1 is DFQATT and CDR2 SNEGSKA (reference sequence). The CDR3: CSASGGGETRNGYTF. In DNA, the CDR3 is TGCAGTGCTAGTGGGGGCGGCGAAACCAGAAATGGCTACACCTTC.

This clone appeared a few times. The rearrangement links TRBV18 to TRBJ1-4; the D is unclear. This CDR3 spans 15 amino acids. Trimming left V 4 bases short and J 1 base short, with 10 bases between. Germline V lookup: CDR1 KGHSH, CDR2 LQKENI. CDR3 bases: TGTGCCAGCTCACGTTTAGGGCTAACTAATGAAAAACTGTTTTTT. Its translation: CASSRLGLTNEKLFF.

This chain uses TRBV7-2 with TRBJ1-1; no clear D gene. Germline V gene sequence: CDR1 SGHTA, CDR2 FQGNSA. The CDR3 contains 13 residues. Trimming cost V 1 base and J 11 bases, with 14 bases left between them. CDR3 bases: TGTGCCAGCAGCTTAGGAAATACCGGGAGGGCTTTCTTT. It codes for CASSLGNTGRAFF.

This clone was seen only once. The chain recombines TRBV5-1 with TRBJ2-1; D unresolved. Per germline, CDR1 SGHRS and CDR2 YFSETQ. V lost 2 bases, J lost 9 bases, and 15 bases lay in between. This CDR3 comprises 14 residues. CDR3 DNA sequence: TGCGCCAGCAGCTTACGGCGTGAGTCTCCTGAGCAGTTCTTC. Amino acid sequence: CASSLRRESPEQFF.